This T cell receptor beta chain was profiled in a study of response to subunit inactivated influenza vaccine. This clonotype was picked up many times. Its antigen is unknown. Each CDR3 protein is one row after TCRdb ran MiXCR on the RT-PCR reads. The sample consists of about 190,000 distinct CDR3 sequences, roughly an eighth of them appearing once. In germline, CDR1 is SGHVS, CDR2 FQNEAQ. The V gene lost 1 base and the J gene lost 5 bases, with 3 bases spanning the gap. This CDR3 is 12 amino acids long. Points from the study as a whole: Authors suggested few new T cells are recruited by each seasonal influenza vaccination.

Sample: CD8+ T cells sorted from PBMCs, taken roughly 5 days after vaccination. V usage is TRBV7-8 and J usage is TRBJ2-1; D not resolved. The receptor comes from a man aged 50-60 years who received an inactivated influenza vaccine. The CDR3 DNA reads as TGTGCCAGCAGCTTAGTGGACAATGAGCAGTTCTTC. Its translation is CASSLVDNEQFF.